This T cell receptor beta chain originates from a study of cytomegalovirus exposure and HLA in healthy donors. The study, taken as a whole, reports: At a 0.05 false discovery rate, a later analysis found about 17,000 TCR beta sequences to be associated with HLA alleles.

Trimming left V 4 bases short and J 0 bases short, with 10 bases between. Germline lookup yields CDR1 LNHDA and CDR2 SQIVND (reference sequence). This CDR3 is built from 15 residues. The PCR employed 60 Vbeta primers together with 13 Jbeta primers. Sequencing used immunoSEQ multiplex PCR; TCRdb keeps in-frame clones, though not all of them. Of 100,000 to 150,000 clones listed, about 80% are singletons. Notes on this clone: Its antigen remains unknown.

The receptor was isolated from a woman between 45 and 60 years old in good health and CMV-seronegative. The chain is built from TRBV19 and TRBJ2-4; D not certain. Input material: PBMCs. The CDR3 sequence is CASSKSRLAKNIQYF. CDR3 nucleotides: TGTGCCAGTAGTAAGTCCAGGTTAGCCAAAAACATTCAGTACTTC.